A selection of T cell receptor beta chains follows, all from one sample in a study of low-dose radiotherapy and immunotherapy resistance in tumors. TCRdb analysed the reads with MiXCR anew, one entry per CDR3 protein. The profile shows fewer than 110,000 distinct CDR3 sequences, around 21% of them singletons. The sequencing here drew on PBMCs, taken after low-dose radiotherapy plus immunotherapy. Source of these receptors: a male donor with prostate cancer. The CDR3 runs from the conserved cysteine through the conserved F or W. The D gene is left open where the match is weak. The size field is filled for only some rows; it gives once, few, many or a size class.

clone_size: many
j_call: TRBJ2-5
d_call: -
v_call: TRBV11-1
cdr3_nt: TGTGCCAGCAGCTTATGGGCAGAAGCGACCCAGTACTTC
cdr3_aa: CASSLWAEATQYF

clone_size: many
j_call: TRBJ2-1
d_call: -
v_call: TRBV5-1
cdr3_nt: TGCGCCAGCAGCTTGACGGGGGACAATGAGCAGTTCTTC
cdr3_aa: CASSLTGDNEQFF

clone_size: many
j_call: TRBJ2-1
d_call: TRBD1
v_call: TRBV14
cdr3_nt: TGTGCCAGCAGCCGCGATATTATAAGGACAGGGAGTATGGGTGAGCAGTTCTTC
cdr3_aa: CASSRDIIRTGSMGEQFF

clone_size: many
j_call: TRBJ1-1
d_call: -
v_call: TRBV3-1
cdr3_nt: TGTGCCAGCAGCCAAGGGCGGGGAGGGTGGACTGAAGCTTTCTTT
cdr3_aa: CASSQGRGGWTEAFF

clone_size: -
j_call: TRBJ1-1
d_call: TRBD1
v_call: TRBV6-2/TRBV6-3
cdr3_nt: TGTGCCAGCACCACCGGACAGGGGGGACGCACTGAAGCTTTCTTT
cdr3_aa: CASTTGQGGRTEAFF

clone_size: many
j_call: TRBJ2-7
d_call: TRBD1
v_call: TRBV9
cdr3_nt: TGTGCCAGCAGCGTAGCCTCAGGGGGCAGGATCAACGAGCAGTACTTC
cdr3_aa: CASSVASGGRINEQYF

clone_size: many
j_call: TRBJ2-2
d_call: -
v_call: TRBV3-1
cdr3_nt: TGTGCCAGCAGCCAAGCACTACTATACACCGGGGAGCTGTTTTTT
cdr3_aa: CASSQALLYTGELFF

clone_size: -
j_call: TRBJ1-6
d_call: -
v_call: TRBV27
cdr3_nt: TGTGCCAGCAGCCTTAGGACACGTCGGACCCTCCACTTT
cdr3_aa: CASSLRTRRTLHF

clone_size: -
j_call: TRBJ1-4
d_call: TRBD1
v_call: TRBV2
cdr3_nt: TGTGCCAGCAGACCGGGACAGGCGGTTGAAAAACTGTTTTTT
cdr3_aa: CASRPGQAVEKLFF

clone_size: few
j_call: TRBJ2-5
d_call: -
v_call: TRBV29-1
cdr3_nt: TGCAGCGTTGACAGGGAGGTAGGGACCCAGTACTTC
cdr3_aa: CSVDREVGTQYF

clone_size: many
j_call: TRBJ2-3
d_call: -
v_call: TRBV15
cdr3_nt: TGTGCCACCAGCAGATCCGGGCCCACAGATACGCAGTATTTT
cdr3_aa: CATSRSGPTDTQYF

clone_size: many
j_call: TRBJ2-2
d_call: -
v_call: TRBV7-9
cdr3_nt: TGTGCCAGCAGACTACAGGGGAACACCGGGGAGCTGTTTTTT
cdr3_aa: CASRLQGNTGELFF

clone_size: many
j_call: TRBJ1-5
d_call: -
v_call: TRBV20-1
cdr3_nt: TGCAGTGCTAGGGAACGGACAGATCAGCCCCAGCATTTT
cdr3_aa: CSARERTDQPQHF

clone_size: many
j_call: TRBJ2-3
d_call: TRBD2
v_call: TRBV7-2
cdr3_nt: TGTGCCAGCAGCCTGGAGCGGGGGGGCCTAGATACGCAGTATTTT
cdr3_aa: CASSLERGGLDTQYF

clone_size: -
j_call: TRBJ1-1
d_call: TRBD1
v_call: TRBV5-4
cdr3_nt: TGTGCCAGCAGCTCGGGACAGAAGGCCGAGGGCAGAACTGAAGGAGCTTTCTTT
cdr3_aa: CASSSGQKAEGRTEGAFF

clone_size: many
j_call: TRBJ2-7
d_call: -
v_call: TRBV6-2/TRBV6-3
cdr3_nt: TGTGCCAGCAGCCCTGGGTCCTACGAGCAGTACTTC
cdr3_aa: CASSPGSYEQYF

clone_size: many
j_call: TRBJ2-1
d_call: -
v_call: TRBV7-3
cdr3_nt: TGTGCCAGCAGCTCGGGACGCCGCAATGAGCAGTTCTTC
cdr3_aa: CASSSGRRNEQFF

clone_size: -
j_call: TRBJ2-2
d_call: -
v_call: TRBV5-5
cdr3_nt: TGTGCCAGCTCACTAGGACAGAGGAACACCGGGGAGCTGTTTTTT
cdr3_aa: CASSLGQRNTGELFF

clone_size: -
j_call: TRBJ2-1
d_call: -
v_call: TRBV20-1
cdr3_nt: TGCAGCCCAGGGCTAAGCTCCTACAATGAGCAGTTCTTC
cdr3_aa: CSPGLSSYNEQFF

clone_size: -
j_call: TRBJ2-7
d_call: -
v_call: TRBV24-1
cdr3_nt: TGTGCCACCAGTGCGGGGACGGGCGACGAGCAGTACTTC
cdr3_aa: CATSAGTGDEQYF

clone_size: many
j_call: TRBJ2-1
d_call: TRBD1
v_call: TRBV3-1
cdr3_nt: TGTGCCAGCAGCCAAGATGGCCAGGGGGCTGGGAATGAGCAGTTCTTC
cdr3_aa: CASSQDGQGAGNEQFF

clone_size: many
j_call: TRBJ1-4
d_call: TRBD1
v_call: TRBV14
cdr3_nt: TGTGCCAGCAGCCGCATGGGACAGACTAATGAAAAACTGTTTTTT
cdr3_aa: CASSRMGQTNEKLFF

clone_size: many
j_call: TRBJ2-2
d_call: TRBD2
v_call: TRBV14
cdr3_nt: TGTGCCAGCAGCCAACTTCGTAGCGGGGGATTCGGGGAGCTGTTTTTT
cdr3_aa: CASSQLRSGGFGELFF

clone_size: many
j_call: TRBJ2-5
d_call: -
v_call: TRBV20-1
cdr3_nt: TGCAGTGCGCAGGACCAGCGAGAGACCCAGTACTTC
cdr3_aa: CSAQDQRETQYF

clone_size: many
j_call: TRBJ2-7
d_call: TRBD1
v_call: TRBV11-2
cdr3_nt: TGTGCCAGCAGCCGGGACAGGGTAGCTCACGAGCAGTACTTC
cdr3_aa: CASSRDRVAHEQYF

clone_size: many
j_call: TRBJ2-5
d_call: TRBD2
v_call: TRBV20-1
cdr3_nt: TGCAGTGCTCACCCGGGACTGGGGGGGGCCCAGTACTTC
cdr3_aa: CSAHPGLGGAQYF

clone_size: many
j_call: TRBJ1-5
d_call: -
v_call: TRBV21-1
cdr3_nt: TGTGCCAGCAGCAAAGGGACAGATCCTAGCAATCAGCCCCAGCATTTT
cdr3_aa: CASSKGTDPSNQPQHF

clone_size: many
j_call: TRBJ2-5
d_call: TRBD2
v_call: TRBV3-1
cdr3_nt: TGTGCCAGCAGCCAAGATCTGGCTAGCGGGGGACAAGAGACCCAGTACTTC
cdr3_aa: CASSQDLASGGQETQYF

clone_size: -
j_call: TRBJ2-5
d_call: -
v_call: TRBV11-3
cdr3_nt: TGTGCCAGCAGCTTAGGGCGACGGGTCCAAGAGACCCAGTACTTC
cdr3_aa: CASSLGRRVQETQYF

clone_size: many
j_call: TRBJ2-2
d_call: -
v_call: TRBV7-9
cdr3_nt: TGTGCCAGCAGGGAGGGACAGAGAAACACCGGGGAGCTGTTTTTT
cdr3_aa: CASREGQRNTGELFF

clone_size: many
j_call: TRBJ2-1
d_call: TRBD1
v_call: TRBV11-2
cdr3_nt: TGTGCCAGCAGCCCCAGAGGGTCGGGGACAGGGTACGATGAGCAGTTCTTC
cdr3_aa: CASSPRGSGTGYDEQFF

clone_size: many
j_call: TRBJ2-5
d_call: TRBD1
v_call: TRBV4-1
cdr3_nt: TGCGCCAGCAGTCCAGGACAGGGCAAGGGAGAGACCCAGTACTTC
cdr3_aa: CASSPGQGKGETQYF

clone_size: many
j_call: TRBJ2-1
d_call: -
v_call: TRBV3-1
cdr3_nt: TGTGCCAGCAGCCAAGTGCCAACAGGGAGCTCCTACAATGAGCAGTTCTTC
cdr3_aa: CASSQVPTGSSYNEQFF

clone_size: -
j_call: TRBJ1-5
d_call: TRBD1
v_call: TRBV6-8
cdr3_nt: TGTGCCAGCAGACCGGACAGGGCTGGGCCCCAGCATTTT
cdr3_aa: CASRPDRAGPQHF

clone_size: many
j_call: TRBJ2-7
d_call: -
v_call: TRBV14
cdr3_nt: TGTGCCAGCAGTCAGAGTACAGGGAACTACGAGCAGTACTTC
cdr3_aa: CASSQSTGNYEQYF